This is a list of T cell receptor beta chains from one sample in a study of blood T cell repertoires in COVID-19. Libraries were prepared by immunoSEQ multiplex PCR; TCRdb keeps only in-frame clonotypes and omits some of them. The sample has roughly 140,000 clones, about four fifths seen once. The material sequenced was peripheral blood. Receptors were obtained from a human donor in a cohort sampled during active COVID-19. Each CDR3 is given with its conserved first and last residue. The D gene is left open where the match is weak. A clone size is listed for some rows: how often the clone was seen (once, few, many), or a class if it is expanded.

v_call: TRBV9; d_call: TRBD2; j_call: TRBJ2-1; clone_size: once; cdr3_aa: CASSSRAGGPGNEQFF; cdr3_nt: TGTGCCAGCAGCAGCAGAGCGGGGGGGCCGGGGAATGAGCAGTTCTTC
v_call: TRBV18; d_call: .; j_call: TRBJ1-1; clone_size: .; cdr3_aa: CASSPLGGRGTEAFF; cdr3_nt: TGTGCCAGCTCACCACTGGGGGGGCGTGGCACTGAAGCTTTCTTT
v_call: TRBV6-5; d_call: .; j_call: TRBJ1-2; clone_size: once; cdr3_aa: CASKSSKGFGYTF; cdr3_nt: TGTGCCAGCAAAAGCTCAAAGGGGTTTGGCTACACCTTC
v_call: TRBV6-5; d_call: TRBD2; j_call: TRBJ2-3; clone_size: .; cdr3_aa: CATSRGGGGTDTQYF; cdr3_nt: TGTGCCACTTCGCGGGGGGGCGGGGGCACAGATACGCAGTATTTT
v_call: TRBV6-5; d_call: .; j_call: TRBJ1-5; clone_size: few; cdr3_aa: CASSYSYGSNQPQHF; cdr3_nt: TGTGCCAGCAGTTACTCGTACGGGAGCAATCAGCCCCAGCATTTT
v_call: TRBV29-1; d_call: TRBD1; j_call: TRBJ1-2; clone_size: .; cdr3_aa: CSASGGRGPSYGYTF; cdr3_nt: TGCAGCGCTTCTGGGGGCAGGGGGCCTAGCTATGGCTACACCTTC
v_call: TRBV19; d_call: TRBD2; j_call: TRBJ2-4; clone_size: .; cdr3_aa: CATFGGGRNIQYF; cdr3_nt: TGTGCCACCTTCGGGGGGGGAAGAAACATTCAGTACTTC
v_call: TRBV7-3; d_call: .; j_call: TRBJ2-2; clone_size: .; cdr3_aa: CASSLMNSPAGELFF; cdr3_nt: TGTGCCAGCAGCTTAATGAACAGTCCCGCCGGGGAGCTGTTTTTT
v_call: TRBV21-1; d_call: .; j_call: TRBJ2-7; clone_size: .; cdr3_aa: CASSKGQGRPYEQYF; cdr3_nt: TGTGCCAGCAGCAAGGGACAGGGGAGGCCCTACGAGCAGTACTTC
v_call: TRBV6-5; d_call: .; j_call: TRBJ2-7; clone_size: .; cdr3_aa: CASSRLPNEQYF; cdr3_nt: TGTGCCAGCAGCAGGCTACCCAACGAGCAGTACTTC
v_call: TRBV10-1; d_call: .; j_call: TRBJ1-1; clone_size: .; cdr3_aa: CASMQDRIHTEAFF; cdr3_nt: TGCGCCAGCATGCAGGACAGAATCCACACTGAAGCTTTCTTT
v_call: TRBV19; d_call: TRBD1; j_call: TRBJ1-1; clone_size: few; cdr3_aa: CASSARDRGIYEAFF; cdr3_nt: TGTGCCAGTAGTGCACGGGACAGGGGGATTTACGAAGCTTTCTTT
v_call: TRBV6-5; d_call: .; j_call: TRBJ1-5; clone_size: .; cdr3_aa: CASSTGLNSNQPQHF; cdr3_nt: TGTGCCAGCAGCACTGGACTGAATAGCAATCAGCCCCAGCATTTT
v_call: TRBV19; d_call: .; j_call: TRBJ2-4; clone_size: .; cdr3_aa: CASSSDSSLAKNIQYF; cdr3_nt: TGTGCCAGTAGCTCGGACAGTTCACTAGCCAAAAACATTCAGTACTTC
v_call: TRBV6-5; d_call: TRBD1; j_call: TRBJ2-7; clone_size: .; cdr3_aa: CASSRQGLGEQYF; cdr3_nt: TGTGCCAGCAGTCGACAGGGCCTAGGGGAGCAGTACTTC
v_call: TRBV27; d_call: .; j_call: TRBJ2-2; clone_size: .; cdr3_aa: CASRPHKTANTGELFF; cdr3_nt: TGTGCCAGCAGGCCCCATAAAACTGCGAACACCGGGGAGCTGTTTTTT
v_call: TRBV28; d_call: TRBD2; j_call: TRBJ2-3; clone_size: .; cdr3_aa: CASSFLSGGGTDTQYF; cdr3_nt: TGTGCCAGCAGTTTTTTGAGCGGGGGCGGCACAGATACGCAGTATTTT
v_call: TRBV6-5; d_call: TRBD1; j_call: TRBJ1-6; clone_size: .; cdr3_aa: CASSYAGQGLSPLHF; cdr3_nt: TGTGCCAGCAGTTACGCCGGACAGGGGCTATCACCCCTCCACTTT
v_call: TRBV14; d_call: .; j_call: TRBJ1-1; clone_size: .; cdr3_aa: CASSQSRGEAFF; cdr3_nt: TGTGCCAGCAGCCAATCTCGCGGGGAAGCTTTCTTT
v_call: TRBV5-1; d_call: TRBD1; j_call: TRBJ1-2; clone_size: .; cdr3_aa: CASSFPTGTTGGYTF; cdr3_nt: TGCGCCAGCAGCTTTCCGACAGGGACCACAGGAGGCTACACCTTC
v_call: TRBV2; d_call: .; j_call: TRBJ1-5; clone_size: .; cdr3_aa: CASSDLSSNQPQHF; cdr3_nt: TGTGCCAGCAGTGATCTCTCTAGCAATCAGCCCCAGCATTTT
v_call: TRBV6-6; d_call: .; j_call: TRBJ1-5; clone_size: once; cdr3_aa: CASSSRDNGQPQHF; cdr3_nt: TGTGCCAGCAGTAGCCGGGACAATGGGCAGCCCCAGCATTTT
v_call: TRBV19; d_call: TRBD1; j_call: TRBJ2-7; clone_size: .; cdr3_aa: CASRGQGWGSYEQYF; cdr3_nt: TGTGCCAGTAGGGGACAGGGGTGGGGGAGCTACGAGCAGTACTTC
v_call: TRBV5-1; d_call: .; j_call: TRBJ1-1; clone_size: .; cdr3_aa: CASSQQSTGVGTEAFF; cdr3_nt: TGCGCCAGCAGCCAACAATCCACGGGGGTGGGCACTGAAGCTTTCTTT
v_call: TRBV7-2; d_call: TRBD2; j_call: TRBJ2-7; clone_size: .; cdr3_aa: CASSLTSGGGYEQYF; cdr3_nt: TGTGCCAGCAGCTTAACTTCCGGGGGGGGATACGAGCAGTACTTC
v_call: TRBV10-3; d_call: TRBD1; j_call: TRBJ1-5; clone_size: .; cdr3_aa: CAISDPDRVGDQPQHF; cdr3_nt: TGTGCCATCAGTGACCCGGACAGGGTGGGGGATCAGCCCCAGCATTTT
v_call: TRBV19; d_call: TRBD1; j_call: TRBJ1-2; clone_size: .; cdr3_aa: CASSKDRGPNYGYTF; cdr3_nt: TGTGCCAGTAGCAAGGACAGGGGTCCTAACTATGGCTACACCTTC
v_call: TRBV4-1; d_call: .; j_call: TRBJ2-3; clone_size: once; cdr3_aa: CASSQGSRSYRDTQYF; cdr3_nt: TGCGCCAGCAGCCAAGGAAGTAGATCCTACAGAGATACGCAGTATTTT
v_call: TRBV5-5; d_call: .; j_call: TRBJ1-2; clone_size: .; cdr3_aa: CASSLGTVVSYTF; cdr3_nt: TGTGCCAGCAGCCTAGGAACGGTCGTAAGCTACACCTTC
v_call: TRBV9; d_call: TRBD2; j_call: TRBJ2-7; clone_size: once; cdr3_aa: CASSVGRGGSHEQYF; cdr3_nt: TGTGCCAGCAGCGTAGGGCGGGGGGGCAGCCACGAGCAGTACTTC
v_call: TRBV6-5; d_call: .; j_call: TRBJ2-3; clone_size: .; cdr3_aa: CASGTVADRTDTQYF; cdr3_nt: TGTGCCAGCGGCACGGTAGCGGACCGCACAGATACGCAGTATTTT
v_call: TRBV7-2; d_call: TRBD2; j_call: TRBJ2-3; clone_size: .; cdr3_aa: CASSLAQAGGFTDTQYF; cdr3_nt: TGTGCCAGCAGCTTAGCTCAAGCGGGGGGATTCACAGATACGCAGTATTTT
v_call: TRBV18; d_call: TRBD2; j_call: TRBJ2-2; clone_size: .; cdr3_aa: CASSPNAGAGELFF; cdr3_nt: TGTGCCAGCTCACCGAACGCGGGGGCCGGGGAGCTGTTTTTT
v_call: TRBV7-3; d_call: .; j_call: TRBJ1-1; clone_size: few; cdr3_aa: CASSLFGEDTEAFF; cdr3_nt: TGTGCCAGCAGCTTATTCGGGGAGGACACTGAAGCTTTCTTT
v_call: TRBV18; d_call: .; j_call: TRBJ2-1; clone_size: once; cdr3_aa: CASSPLGGGRYNEQFF; cdr3_nt: TGTGCCAGCTCACCGCTTGGCGGGGGCCGCTACAATGAGCAGTTCTTC
v_call: TRBV10-3; d_call: TRBD1; j_call: TRBJ2-7; clone_size: .; cdr3_aa: CAISAGGWNEQYF; cdr3_nt: TGTGCCATCAGTGCAGGGGGCTGGAACGAGCAGTACTTC
v_call: TRBV19; d_call: .; j_call: TRBJ1-1; clone_size: .; cdr3_aa: CASSGIGQNTEAFF; cdr3_nt: TGTGCCAGTAGTGGAATAGGACAGAACACTGAAGCTTTCTTT
v_call: TRBV7-9; d_call: TRBD1; j_call: TRBJ2-7; clone_size: .; cdr3_aa: CASSTRTGNTYEQYF; cdr3_nt: TGTGCCAGCAGCACCAGGACAGGGAACACCTACGAGCAGTACTTC
v_call: TRBV7-3; d_call: TRBD2; j_call: TRBJ2-5; clone_size: .; cdr3_aa: CASSLSGLAGGQETQYF; cdr3_nt: TGTGCCAGCAGCTTATCTGGACTAGCGGGGGGGCAAGAGACCCAGTACTTC
v_call: TRBV6-4; d_call: TRBD1; j_call: TRBJ2-3; clone_size: .; cdr3_aa: CASRSRQGGPTDTQYF; cdr3_nt: TGTGCCAGCAGAAGTAGACAGGGCGGTCCGACAGATACGCAGTATTTT
v_call: TRBV12-5; d_call: .; j_call: TRBJ2-7; clone_size: once; cdr3_aa: CASGPDDGGEEQYF; cdr3_nt: TGTGCTAGTGGCCCGGACGATGGAGGTGAAGAGCAGTACTTC
v_call: TRBV6-5; d_call: .; j_call: TRBJ2-5; clone_size: .; cdr3_aa: CASSPNGGRETQYF; cdr3_nt: TGTGCCAGCAGTCCGAATGGCGGCCGGGAGACCCAGTACTTC
v_call: TRBV7-8; d_call: TRBD1; j_call: TRBJ2-5; clone_size: .; cdr3_aa: CASSFTGAAAQYF; cdr3_nt: TGTGCCAGCAGCTTTACAGGGGCGGCGGCCCAGTACTTC
v_call: TRBV6-2/TRBV6-3; d_call: .; j_call: TRBJ2-6; clone_size: .; cdr3_aa: CASSPKRVAGANVLTF; cdr3_nt: TGTGCCAGCAGCCCTAAACGGGTAGCCGGGGCCAACGTCCTGACTTTC
v_call: TRBV11-3; d_call: TRBD1; j_call: TRBJ1-1; clone_size: .; cdr3_aa: CASSVGQGSTEAFF; cdr3_nt: TGTGCCAGCAGCGTTGGACAGGGGAGTACTGAAGCTTTCTTT
v_call: TRBV6-1; d_call: .; j_call: TRBJ2-5; clone_size: .; cdr3_aa: CASSEAERYRPETQYF; cdr3_nt: TGTGCCAGCAGTGAAGCCGAGAGGTACCGCCCGGAGACCCAGTACTTC
v_call: TRBV18; d_call: TRBD1; j_call: TRBJ2-5; clone_size: .; cdr3_aa: CASSNSFLGQGKQTQYF; cdr3_nt: TGTGCCAGCTCAAACTCTTTCCTCGGACAGGGTAAACAGACCCAGTACTTC
v_call: TRBV27; d_call: TRBD1; j_call: TRBJ2-1; clone_size: once; cdr3_aa: CASSKDRGPRSRFF; cdr3_nt: TGTGCCAGCAGTAAGGACAGGGGTCCCCGATCCCGGTTCTTC
v_call: TRBV5-4; d_call: TRBD1; j_call: TRBJ2-2; clone_size: .; cdr3_aa: CASSPNRGSNTGELFF; cdr3_nt: TGTGCCAGCAGCCCCAACAGGGGCTCGAACACCGGGGAGCTGTTTTTT
v_call: TRBV5-1; d_call: .; j_call: TRBJ1-4; clone_size: .; cdr3_aa: CASSAGDGTSNEKLFF; cdr3_nt: TGCGCCAGCAGCGCCGGGGATGGGACAAGTAATGAAAAACTGTTTTTT
v_call: TRBV5-6; d_call: TRBD1; j_call: TRBJ2-7; clone_size: .; cdr3_aa: CASSWGQTYSYEQYF; cdr3_nt: TGTGCCAGCAGCTGGGGACAGACTTACTCCTACGAGCAGTACTTC